Included here is one T cell receptor beta chain sequence, with context. This specimen comes from a study of blood T cell repertoires in COVID-19. As for the study in general: Spain, Italy and the United States supplied samples that represented acute and convalescent COVID-19. Nucleic acid was either cDNA or gDNA, and it came from T cells, B-cell-depleted T cells, or PBMCs.

In the original analysis: Nucleated cell counts were estimated from reference gene primer amplification. The data were produced by immunoSEQ multiplex PCR, yet TCRdb's version contains in-frame clones alone and is incomplete. V and J calls and clone size are those listed in that table; D and trimming were worked out from the DNA. This table has approximately 59,000 clones, 80% to 85% appearing once. This receptor was taken from an elderly man with acute or convalescent COVID-19. Source material: peripheral blood.

Here the CDR3 reads CAISGNSNYGYTF. In nucleotides, the CDR3 is TGTGCCATCAGTGGAAACAGCAACTATGGCTACACCTTC. V and J are TRBV10-3 and TRBJ1-2; unclear D gene. V was trimmed by 4 bases and J by 2 bases, leaving 8 bases between them. Germline V CDR1 and CDR2: ENHRY, SYGVKD. This CDR3 region has 13 residues.